The source of this T cell receptor beta chain is a study of cytomegalovirus exposure and HLA in healthy donors. General study findings and limits: Likely technical artifact: a cluster of highly shared sequence variants.

Primers included in the PCR were 60 Vbeta and 13 Jbeta primers. The method was immunoSEQ multiplex PCR; TCRdb's version includes in-frame clones alone and lacks a portion of them. The sample includes about 190,000 clones, about an eighth of them seen just once. V lost 4 bases and J 7 bases, leaving 16 bases between the germline ends. The CDR3 has 15 residues. Germline values: CDR1 SEHNR, CDR2 FQNEAQ (reference sequence). In regard to this clone: Antigen unknown.

The TCR sequence derives from a man in his fifties in good health and CMV-seropositive. This chain uses TRBV7-9 with TRBJ1-4; no reliable D call. The specimen was PBMCs. The CDR3 loop reads CASSSPRELLEKLFF. CDR3 sequence (DNA): TGTGCCAGCAGCTCTCCGAGGGAACTGCTTGAAAAACTGTTTTTT.